Listed below are T cell receptor beta chains from one sample, sequenced in a study of cytomegalovirus exposure and HLA in healthy donors. Sequencing was performed with immunoSEQ multiplex PCR; in TCRdb, only in-frame clones are kept and a portion is missing. The sample gives approximately 100,000 clones, 70% of which show up once; approximately 11% is in the top ten. The sequenced material came from PBMCs. The receptors were gathered from a man aged 35-49 years in good health and CMV-seropositive. Each CDR3 is given with its conserved first and last residue. The D gene is left open where the match is weak. Only some rows state a clone size, as once, few, many or a class for expanded clones.

abundance | d_gene | j_gene | v_gene | CDR3nt | CDR3aa
. | . | TRBJ1-2 | TRBV19 | TGTGCCAGTAGTAGCCCCTCGGCGGGACCGGATTATGGCTACACCTTC | CASSSPSAGPDYGYTF
few | TRBD1 | TRBJ2-6 | TRBV7-9 | TGTGCCAGCAGCTTAGTATCCGGGACAGGTAGGGCCAACGTCCTGACTTTC | CASSLVSGTGRANVLTF
few | TRBD1 | TRBJ2-5 | TRBV5-1 | TGCGCCAGCAGTCGACAGGGCCTCTCCGGAGAGACCCAGTACTTC | CASSRQGLSGETQYF
. | . | TRBJ2-5 | TRBV19 | TGTGCCAGTAGCGAAGCGAGAGAGACCCAGTACTTC | CASSEARETQYF
. | TRBD2 | TRBJ2-3 | TRBV28 | TGTGCCAGCAGTCCCGGGACTAGCTCGTTATATATACTGGTCGGCACAGATACGCAGTATTTT | CASSPGTSSLYILVGTDTQYF
once | TRBD2 | TRBJ2-3 | TRBV11-2 | TGTGCCAGCAGCCCGGGACTAGCGGGAGGGCTGTATTTT | CASSPGLAGGLYF
. | . | TRBJ1-6 | TRBV7-9 | TGTGCCAGCAGCTTGGCGGGATGGGAACCCCTCCACTTT | CASSLAGWEPLHF
. | TRBD1 | TRBJ1-1 | TRBV27 | TGTGCCAGCAGTCGACAGGGCCCCCCTGAAGCTTTCTTT | CASSRQGPPEAFF
once | TRBD2 | TRBJ2-2 | TRBV28 | TGTGCCAGTTTTTTTAGCGGGAGTAGCGCCGGGGAGCTGTTTTTT | CASFFSGSSAGELFF
. | . | TRBJ1-2 | TRBV30 | TGTGCCTTGGGGCACAGCCTCTATGGCTACACCTTC | CALGHSLYGYTF
. | . | TRBJ2-2 | TRBV14 | TGTGCCAGCAGCCAAGTACGCCGCAGCACCGGGGAGCTGTTTTTT | CASSQVRRSTGELFF